One sample yielded the 11 T cell receptor beta chains listed below, sequenced in a study of T cell changes during pregnancy in multiple sclerosis. TCRdb keeps only in-frame clones here, not all; method: immunoSEQ multiplex PCR. The sample lists 40,000 to 45,000 clones, 90% to 95% occurring once. Sequences were derived from CD4+ T cells from peripheral blood mononuclear cells, sampled in the third trimester of pregnancy. The source of these receptors is a female donor with multiple sclerosis, enrolled in a pregnancy study.

This chain joins TRBV6-5 and TRBJ1-1; 8 bases map to TRBD1. The CDR3 is made up of 12 amino acids. V shed 5 bases, J shed 10 bases, and the junction held 6 bases outside the gene matches. The V gene's germline CDR1 is MNHEY and CDR2 SVGAGI. This CDR3 reads CASSPRGRGAFF. The CDR3 DNA reads as TGTGCCAGCAGTCCCAGGGGGCGCGGAGCTTTCTTT.

This clone was counted a single time. The chain links TRBV4-1 to TRBJ1-4, with D possibly being TRBD1 (5 bases). Germline lookup yields CDR1 MGHRA and CDR2 YSYEKL. Trimming cost V 5 bases and J 8 bases, with 15 bases left between them. The CDR3 extends over 14 amino acids. CDR3 region: CASSFGGTNEKLFF. The DNA for the CDR3 is TGCGCCAGCAGCTTCGGGGGGACGAACGAAAAACTGTTTTTT.

The chain recombines TRBV29-1 with TRBJ2-7; D possibly corresponds to TRBD1 (6 bases). The CDR3 is 12 amino acids. Looked up from germline, CDR1 is SQVTM and CDR2 is ANQGSEA. V was pared by 6 bases and J by 1 base, with 10 bases between. Written as DNA, the CDR3 is TGCAGCGTCGGACAGACTTCCTACGAGCAGTACTTC. Protein: CSVGQTSYEQYF.

The V call is TRBV6-1, the J call TRBJ2-6, with 10 nucleotides matching TRBD1. The CDR3 contains 15 residues. J lost 2 bases, V lost 6 bases, and 1 base had no gene match. Germline assignment: CDR1 MNHNS and CDR2 SASEGT. Here the CDR3 reads CASRTGGTGANVLTF. In DNA form, the CDR3 reads TGTGCCAGCAGGACAGGGGGCACTGGGGCCAACGTCCTGACTTTC.

The chain couples TRBV11-2 to TRBJ2-7; the match to TRBD2 covers 7 bases. The CDR3 is made up of 16 amino acids. Per the germline V gene, CDR1 is SGHAT and CDR2 is FQNNGV. V dropped 5 bases and J dropped 2; count of bases not matched to a gene: 12. This chain's CDR3 is CASSPRKVGGTYEQYF. CDR3 DNA sequence: TGTGCCAGCAGCCCCCGTAAGGTCGGGGGGACCTACGAGCAGTACTTC.

In nucleotides, the CDR3 is TGTGCCAGCAGCCTTGACAGGACCACCCAGTACTTC. It codes for CASSLDRTTQYF. The chain carries TRBV28 and TRBJ2-7; possibly TRBD1 for D (6 bases). This CDR3 is built from 12 residues. Germline CDR1 and CDR2: MDHEN and SYDVKM. The V gene lost 6 bases and the J gene lost 10 bases, with 16 bases spanning the gap. Drawing the rest from reference TRBV28 and TRBJ2-7, the complete variable domain is DVKVTQSSRYLVKRTGEKVFLECVQDMDHENMFWYRQDPGLGLRLIYFSYDVKMKEKGDIPEGYSVSREKKERFSLILESASTNQTSMYLCASSLDRTTQYFGPGTRLTVT.

The rearrangement links TRBV27 to TRBJ2-7, with D possibly TRBD1 on 5 matching bases. The CDR3 is 18 amino acids. V lost 5 bases to trimming and J lost 3 bases, with 26 bases between them. Germline CDR1 MNHEY, CDR2 SMNVEV (reference sequence). The CDR3: CASSLQVSIGASGYEQYF. The CDR3 region has the DNA TGTGCCAGCAGTCTCCAGGTGAGCATTGGGGCAAGTGGCTACGAGCAGTACTTC.

The chain couples TRBV7-2 to TRBJ1-3; D gene unclear. CDR3 length: 16 amino acids. V was cut by 2 bases and J by 0 bases, with 11 bases left in between. Germline CDR1 reads SGHTA; CDR2 reads FQGNSA. The CDR3 region has the DNA TGTGCCAGCAGCTTATCAACAGCGGCCTCTGGAAACACCATATATTTT. Its translation is CASSLSTAASGNTIYF.

This chain connects TRBV29-1 to TRBJ2-3; D gene unclear. Trimming shortened V by 3 bases and J by 6 bases, and 7 bases separated the two germline ends. The CDR3 runs to 11 residues. Germline V gives CDR1 SQVTM, CDR2 ANQGSEA. In nucleotides, the CDR3 is TGCAGCGTTGAGGGCTTCGATACGCAGTATTTT. This gives the protein CSVEGFDTQYF.

As to this clone: This CDR3 is also generated by other DNA sequences in the sample. The chain carries TRBV4-2 and TRBJ2-7, with 8 bases identical to TRBD1. V was clipped by 4 bases and J by 4 bases; unmatched bases: 6. The CDR3 has 14 amino acids. From germline, CDR1 is LGHNA and CDR2 YNFKEQ. The DNA of the CDR3 is TGTGCCAGCAGCCCCGGGACAGGACGTTACGAGCAGTACTTC. Translated: CASSPGTGRYEQYF.

The J gene is TRBJ2-1, the V gene TRBV28; D gene uncertain. The V gene's germline CDR1 is MDHEN and CDR2 SYDVKM. The CDR3 is 13 residues long. V gave up 5 bases and J gave up 7 bases, with 12 bases separating them. The CDR3, as DNA: TGTGCCAGCAGTCCCTGGCCTGTGAATGAGCAGTTCTTC. It encodes CASSPWPVNEQFF.